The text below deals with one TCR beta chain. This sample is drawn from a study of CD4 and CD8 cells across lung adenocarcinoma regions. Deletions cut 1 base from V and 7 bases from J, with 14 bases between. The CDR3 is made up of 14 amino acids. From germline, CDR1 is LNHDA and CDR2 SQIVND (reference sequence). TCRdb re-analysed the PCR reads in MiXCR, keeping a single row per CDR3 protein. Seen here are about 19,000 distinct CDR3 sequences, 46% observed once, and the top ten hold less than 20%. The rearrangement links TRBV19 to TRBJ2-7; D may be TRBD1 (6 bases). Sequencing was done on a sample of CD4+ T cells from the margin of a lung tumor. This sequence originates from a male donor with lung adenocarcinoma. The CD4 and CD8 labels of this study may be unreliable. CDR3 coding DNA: TGTGCCAGTAGTATAGCCGGTTACCAGGGGGAGCAGTACTTC. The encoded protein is CASSIAGYQGEQYF. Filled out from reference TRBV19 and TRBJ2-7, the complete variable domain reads DGGITQSPKYLFRKEGQNVTLSCEQNLNHDAMYWYRQDPGQGLRLIYYSQIVNDFQKGDIAEGYSVSREKKESFPLTVTSAQKNPTAFYLCASSIAGYQGEQYFGPGTRLTVT.